The text below deals with one T cell receptor beta chain. Its antigen remains unidentified. Peripheral blood came from all dose cohorts at three timepoints. Germline CDR1 reads SGDLS; CDR2 reads YYNGEE. V lost 4 bases, J lost 1 base, and 21 bases lay in between. CDR3 length: 19 amino acids. The record originates from a study of OX40 agonist ivuxolimab in advanced cancers. Whole-study context: Every 2 weeks, patients got intravenous ivuxolimab at one of six dose levels (0.01-10 mg/kg). Among those enrolled, mean age was 60 years (range about 23 to 79) and less than 90% were male.

Study-level points and caveats: There was clonal expansion of CD4+ and CD8+ blood T cells by week 6 at 0.1 to 3.0 mg/kg.

Using immunoSEQ multiplex PCR, the repertoire was profiled, and TCRdb retains in-frame clones only, with some absent. This table holds more than 100,000 clones, about 93% found once. This TCR was sampled from an adult with an advanced solid tumor such as melanoma, head and neck, liver or kidney cancer. The material was CD4+ or CD8+ T cells sorted from blood, obtained in a trial of the OX40 agonist ivuxolimab. The chain couples TRBV9 to TRBJ2-6; TRBD1 might be the D (6 bases). The CDR3 here is CASSPLGVRGPSGANVLTF. Written as DNA, the CDR3 is TGTGCCAGCAGCCCACTGGGGGTCAGGGGCCCGTCTGGGGCCAACGTCCTGACTTTC. Drawing the rest from reference TRBV9 and TRBJ2-6, the complete variable domain is DSGVTQTPKHLITATGQRVTLRCSPRSGDLSVYWYQQSLDQGLQFLIQYYNGEERAKGNILERFSAQQFPDLHSELNLSSLELGDSALYFCASSPLGVRGPSGANVLTFGAGSRLTVL.